This TCR beta chain was captured by sequencing in a study of human T cells and chemical hapten exposure. Trimming pared 7 bases from V and 4 bases from J, leaving 13 bases between. Looked up from germline, CDR1 is DFQATT and CDR2 is SNEGSKA (reference sequence). This CDR3 contains 12 residues. Time point reported: patch test 3, about 24 weeks after DPC sensitization. Treatment defined: therapeutic diphenylcyclopropenone sensitization with weekly scalp DPC. About this clonotype: Its antigen is still unknown.

From the RACE reads, TCRdb called clonotypes with MiXCR, one entry per CDR3 protein. The repertoire includes about 160,000 distinct CDR3 sequences, 28% of them detected once, and 2.1% sits in the top ten. General study points: The number of TCRs over 1 in 1000 frequency stayed unchanged after DPC. The study found that PT1 expanded TCR counts correlated positively with patch test score.

The J gene is TRBJ1-2, the V gene TRBV20-1, with D uncertain. Source: whole blood, taken in connection with sensitization to the hapten diphenylcyclopropenone (DPC). The TCR comes from a woman aged 18-30 years with alopecia areata. Some clones in this sample may be carry-over from other donors' samples. The CDR3: CSESGVTYGYTF. DNA for the CDR3: TGCAGTGAAAGTGGCGTCACCTATGGCTACACCTTC.